These 10 T cell receptor beta chains share one sample of origin, sequenced in a study of blood T cells in healthy people across ages. Combining a sample-barcoded 5' primer with a J-beta primer mix, a second PCR ran for roughly 7 to 12 cycles. TCRdb analysed the 5' RACE reads with MiXCR anew, one entry per CDR3 protein. The data contain approximately 690,000 distinct CDR3 sequences, 45% to 65% of them seen just once; the ten biggest clones take up 30% to 40%. Sequences were obtained from blood. These receptors originate from a man between 60 and 75 years old in good health.

V usage is TRBV7-2 and J usage is TRBJ2-7; tentative D call: TRBD1 (5 bases). Trimming removed 1 base from V and 6 bases from J, with 10 bases in between. The CDR3 consists of 13 residues. Germline assignment: CDR1 SGHTA and CDR2 FQGNSA. CDR3 in amino acids: CASSLEAGFEQYF. In DNA form, the CDR3 reads TGTGCCAGCAGCTTAGAGGCAGGGTTCGAGCAGTACTTC. Full variable domain (remainder filled in from reference TRBV7-2 and TRBJ2-7): GAGVSQSPSNKVTEKGKDVELRCDPISGHTALYWYRQSLGQGLEFLIYFQGNSAPDKSGLPSDRFSAERTGGSVSTLTIQRTQQEDSAVYLCASSLEAGFEQYFGPGTRLTVT.

The CDR3 DNA reads TGTGCCAGCAAGGGCGGACAGACGCCTTCGGCCCAGCATTTT. Amino acid sequence: CASKGGQTPSAQHF. The chain recombines TRBV6-2 or TRBV6-3 with TRBJ1-5, with D tentatively TRBD1 (6 bases). This CDR3 comprises 14 residues. Trimming took off 7 bases at V and 11 bases at J, with 21 bases between the two ends. From germline, CDR1 is MNHEY and CDR2 SVGEGT.

This chain joins TRBV10-3 and TRBJ2-7; 9 nucleotides match TRBD2. There are 16 residues in the CDR3. The V gene's germline CDR1 is ENHRY and CDR2 SYGVKD. The ends lost 4 bases at V and 3 bases at J; junction bases unmatched: 10. CDR3 in amino acids: CAISAGGGGRGYEQYF. In DNA, the CDR3 is TGTGCCATCAGTGCGGGCGGGGGGGGTCGTGGCTACGAGCAGTACTTC.

The V gene is TRBV28, the J gene TRBJ1-2; D is unresolved. Trimming cost V 5 bases and J 3 bases, with 10 bases left between them. The germline V gene has CDR1 MDHEN and CDR2 SYDVKM. CDR3 length equals 13 residues. The CDR3 nucleotides are TGTGCCAGCAGTCCCGGACGTGACTATGGCTACACCTTC. Its translation: CASSPGRDYGYTF.

The V gene is TRBV6-2 or TRBV6-3, the J gene TRBJ2-5; 7 bases agree with TRBD1. Looked up from germline, CDR1 is MNHEY and CDR2 is SVGEGT. The CDR3 consists of 15 residues. Trimming at V came to 7 bases and at J to 2 bases, leaving 10 bases not matched to a gene. The CDR3 loop reads CASIRKGTAQETQYF. The CDR3 DNA reads as TGTGCCAGCATCCGCAAGGGGACAGCACAAGAGACCCAGTACTTC.

This clonotype has just a few counts. The chain recombines TRBV29-1 with TRBJ2-7; TRBD1 is a possible D gene (5 bases). This CDR3 region has 12 residues. The V gene's germline CDR1 is SQVTM and CDR2 ANQGSEA. The ends were cut back, 1 base at V and 5 bases at J, with 9 bases in the middle. CDR3 sequence (DNA): TGCAGCGTTGAAGGCAGGGTTGACGAGCAGTACTTC. This encodes CSVEGRVDEQYF.

The V call is TRBV28, the J call TRBJ2-1; D uncertain. The ends were cut back, 6 bases at V and 0 bases at J, with 15 bases in the middle. Germline V lookup: CDR1 MDHEN, CDR2 SYDVKM. CDR3 length equals 16 residues. CDR3 nucleotide sequence: TGTGCCAGCAGATCTCGGGCGGCAGACTCCTACAATGAGCAGTTCTTC. The encoded protein is CASRSRAADSYNEQFF.

The J gene is TRBJ2-6, the V gene TRBV18; 10 bases align to TRBD1. CDR3 length: 16 amino acids. Trimming took 2 bases from V and 4 from J; bases not matched to a gene: 2. Germline V gene data show CDR1 as KGHSH and CDR2 as LQKENI. The CDR3 sequence is CASSPGTGAGANVLTF. DNA of the CDR3: TGTGCCAGCTCACCAGGGACAGGGGCGGGGGCCAACGTCCTGACTTTC.

The rearrangement links TRBV3-1 to TRBJ2-7; 8 bases line up with TRBD1. The V segment lost 4 bases and the J segment 5 bases; nucleotides outside the gene matches: 7. The germline CDR1 and CDR2 sequences are LGHDT and YNNKEL (reference sequence). The CDR3 consists of 14 residues. This CDR3 is CASSLQGDSHEQYF. DNA for the CDR3: TGTGCCAGCAGCCTACAGGGGGATTCCCACGAGCAGTACTTC.

This clonotype has ten or more counts. This rearrangement joins TRBV6-2 or TRBV6-3 to TRBJ2-1, with TRBD2 matching over 9 bases. Per the germline V gene, CDR1 is MNHEY and CDR2 is SVGEGT. Losses at the gene ends were 7 bases for V and 4 bases for J; bases not matched to a gene: 8. The CDR3 has 15 amino acids. This CDR3 is CASIPSGGTYNEQFF. CDR3 DNA: TGTGCCAGCATTCCAAGCGGGGGGACATACAATGAGCAGTTCTTC.